Each of the 23 T cell receptor beta chains below was sequenced from the same sample in a study of blood T cell repertoires in COVID-19. Measured with immunoSEQ multiplex PCR; TCRdb has only the in-frame clones, and not every one. Here the sample spans some 450,000 clones, 70% to 90% being singletons. The material sequenced was peripheral blood. Receptor source: a young man with COVID-19, enrolled during active disease.

The CDR3 loop reads CASSFGAAGLSYNEQFF. For the CDR3, the DNA is TGTGCCAGCAGTTTTGGAGCAGCCGGCCTCTCCTACAATGAGCAGTTCTTC. The gene calls are TRBV28 and TRBJ2-1; D not resolved. Germline V CDR1 and CDR2: MDHEN, SYDVKM. The CDR3 runs to 17 residues. With 3 bases removed from V and 0 bases from J, the gap between germline ends came to 15 bases.

V and J are TRBV9 and TRBJ1-1; a possible D gene is TRBD1 (5 bases). Trimming removed 0 bases at V and 5 bases at J, with 11 bases between. The CDR3 length is 14 residues. The germline CDR1 and CDR2 sequences are SGDLS and YYNGEE. CDR3 nucleotides: TGTGCCAGCAGCGTAGGGGGCGTGGGGACTGAAGCTTTCTTT. Translating it yields CASSVGGVGTEAFF.

The gene calls are TRBV7-8 and TRBJ2-7, with no clear D. Trimming took 2 bases from V and 4 from J, leaving 9 bases between them. CDR3 length: 13 amino acids. Looked up from germline, CDR1 is SGHVS and CDR2 is FQNEAQ. The CDR3 loop reads CASSLRPGYEQYF. The CDR3 DNA is TGTGCCAGCAGCTTAAGGCCAGGATACGAGCAGTACTTC. The full variable domain, its missing parts supplied by reference TRBV7-8 and TRBJ2-7, is GAGVSQSPRYKVAKRGQDVALRCDPISGHVSLFWYQQALGQGPEFLTYFQNEAQLDKSGLPSDRFFAERPEGSVSTLKIQRTQQEDSAVYLCASSLRPGYEQYFGPGTRLTVT.

This sequence joins TRBV10-1 and TRBJ2-2, with 8 bases aligning to TRBD2. The CDR3 is 15 residues long. Trimming took 3 bases from V and 8 from J; bases not matched to a gene: 8. Germline assignment: CDR1 WNHNN and CDR2 SYGVQD (reference sequence). The CDR3 here is CASSEKISGNGELFF. CDR3 in DNA: TGCGCCAGCAGTGAAAAAATTAGCGGGAATGGGGAGCTGTTTTTT.

This clone appeared a single time. The chain couples TRBV5-1 to TRBJ2-3; weak D call: TRBD2 (5 bases). The CDR3 extends over 16 amino acids. Germline loops: CDR1 SGHRS, CDR2 YFSETQ. The ends were cut back, 0 bases at V and 7 bases at J, with 18 bases in the middle. The chain's CDR3 is CASSLGSSGWENTQYF. Written as DNA, the CDR3 is TGCGCCAGCAGCTTGGGTAGTTCGGGATGGGAAAATACGCAGTATTTT. Combining the CDR3 with reference TRBV5-1 and TRBJ2-3 gives the whole variable domain KAGVTQTPRYLIKTRGQQVTLSCSPISGHRSVSWYQQTPGQGLQFLFEYFSETQRNKGNFPGRFSGRQFSNSRSEMNVSTLELGDSALYLCASSLGSSGWENTQYFGPGTRLTVL.

The chain uses TRBV4-1 and TRBJ2-1, with no clear D. Germline V CDR1 and CDR2: MGHRA, YSYEKL. Trimming took 4 bases from V and 4 from J, leaving 14 bases between them. The CDR3 is 15 residues long. The CDR3 bases are TGCGCCAGCAGCCCCCGACTTGACTCTTACAATGAGCAGTTCTTC. It specifies CASSPRLDSYNEQFF.

This chain connects TRBV3-1 (or the pseudogene TRBV3-2) to TRBJ2-4; 12 nucleotides align to TRBD2. Germline CDR1 is LGHDT and CDR2 is YNNKEL (reference sequence). This CDR3 region has 21 residues. The trim removed 3 bases at V and 0 bases at J, leaving 15 bases unmatched. The chain's CDR3 is CASSHGFLGTSGFLAKNIQYF. CDR3 nucleotide sequence: TGTGCCAGCAGCCATGGGTTCTTGGGGACTAGCGGGTTCCTAGCCAAAAACATTCAGTACTTC.

The rearrangement links TRBV20-1 to TRBJ2-7; D gene ambiguous. Germline V gene sequence: CDR1 DFQATT, CDR2 SNEGSKA (reference sequence). The V end was cut by 3 bases, the J end by 7 bases, with 16 bases between. This CDR3 contains 13 residues. This chain's CDR3 is CSASMASLGEQYF. The CDR3 nucleotides are TGCAGTGCTAGTATGGCATCTCTCGGGGAGCAGTACTTC.

The chain employs TRBV6-6 and TRBJ2-5; tentative D call: TRBD1 (6 bases). The CDR3 is made up of 13 amino acids. Germline V lookup: CDR1 MNHNY, CDR2 SVGAGI (reference sequence). V gave up 7 bases and J gave up 5 bases, with 14 bases separating them. CDR3 protein: CASKAEGVETQYF. The CDR3 bases are TGTGCCAGCAAAGCTGAGGGGGTGGAGACCCAGTACTTC.

This rearrangement joins TRBV18 to TRBJ2-7, with 9 bases lining up with TRBD2. J lost 7 bases, V lost 2 bases, and 12 bases had no gene match. This CDR3 has 16 residues. Looked up from germline, CDR1 is KGHSH and CDR2 is LQKENI. As DNA, the CDR3 is TGTGCCAGCTCACCAGGGTTCGGCGGGGGGGCCGGGGAGCAGTACTTC. Residues: CASSPGFGGGAGEQYF.

This chain joins TRBV7-9 and TRBJ2-4, with 12 bases identical to TRBD2. This CDR3 is built from 20 residues. With V trimmed by 5 bases and J by 0 bases, 14 bases remained unmatched. CDR1 SEHNR and CDR2 FQNEAQ come from the germline V gene (reference sequence). The CDR3 loop reads CASSRDSSGGALLAKNIQYF. CDR3 coding DNA: TGTGCCAGCAGCAGGGATTCTAGCGGGGGGGCGTTACTAGCCAAAAACATTCAGTACTTC.

This chain connects TRBV11-3 to TRBJ2-1; D is perhaps TRBD1 (7 bases). This CDR3 has 18 amino acids. The germline V gene has CDR1 SGHNT and CDR2 YENEEA. The V and J ends lost 5 bases and 7 bases respectively, with 27 bases between them. CDR3 DNA: TGTGCCAGCAGCACACCCGGGAGTACAGGGGTATATGGAAATGAGCAGTTCTTC. It encodes CASSTPGSTGVYGNEQFF.

This chain links TRBV19 with TRBJ2-2; 8 nucleotides match TRBD2. The CDR3 covers 15 residues. The germline CDR1 and CDR2 sequences are LNHDA and SQIVND (reference sequence). J was trimmed by 10 bases and V by 1 base; bases with no gene match: 8. The CDR3 DNA reads as TGTGCCAGTAGTATAGGTCGAGCGGGAGTGGAGGAGCTGTTTTTT. Amino acids: CASSIGRAGVEELFF.

V is TRBV13 and J is TRBJ2-7, with 10 bases lining up with TRBD1. The length of the CDR3 is 14 residues. Germline CDR1 PRHDT, CDR2 FYEKMQ (reference sequence). V lost 5 bases, J lost 3 bases, and 4 bases stayed unmatched. The CDR3 loop reads CASSLDRGVYEQYF. The CDR3 DNA reads as TGTGCCAGCAGCCTGGACAGGGGGGTCTACGAGCAGTACTTC.

The chain has TRBV12-5 and TRBJ2-1; D gene uncertain. The length of the CDR3 is 13 residues. V was pared by 5 bases and J by 4 bases, with 9 bases between. Per the germline V gene, CDR1 is LGHNT and CDR2 is FRNRAP. The CDR3 DNA sequence: TGTGCTAGTGGTACGGTTTCATACAATGAGCAGTTCTTC. Its protein product is CASGTVSYNEQFF.

The genes are TRBV5-6 and TRBJ1-3; unclear D gene. Germline-derived CDR1 and CDR2 are SGHDT and YYEEEE. The V end lost 4 bases, the J end lost 4 bases, and 6 bases lay between the germline ends. This CDR3 is built from 12 residues. CDR3 DNA sequence: TGTGCCAGCAGCCGCGAAGGAAACACCATATATTTT. It codes for CASSREGNTIYF.

This chain links TRBV5-6 with TRBJ1-1; 8 nucleotides agree with TRBD1. CDR3 length equals 14 residues. Losses at the gene ends were 5 bases for V and 1 base for J; bases not matched to a gene: 4. Germline lookup yields CDR1 SGHDT and CDR2 YYEEEE. The CDR3 sequence is CASRPGTGNTEAFF. The CDR3 coding sequence is TGTGCCAGCAGGCCCGGGACAGGGAACACTGAAGCTTTCTTT.

The chain joins TRBV7-8 to TRBJ2-7; tentative D call: TRBD1 (6 bases). V was trimmed by 5 bases and J by 9 bases, leaving 17 bases between them. Germline V CDR1 and CDR2: SGHVS, FQNEAQ. This CDR3 is 13 amino acids long. CDR3 sequence (DNA): TGTGCCAGCAGCCCGGGACAAAGGCGCCCGCAGTACTTC. Amino acids: CASSPGQRRPQYF.

The count of this clone is one. This chain links TRBV29-1 with TRBJ1-1; D is ambiguous. This CDR3 spans 11 amino acids. Per germline, CDR1 SQVTM and CDR2 ANQGSEA. Between the trimmed V and J ends, which lost 3 bases and 8 bases, there was a span of 10 bases. This CDR3 is CSVEEGSEAFF. DNA of the CDR3: TGCAGCGTTGAGGAGGGTTCGGAAGCTTTCTTT.

The count of this clone is one. The V and J genes are TRBV21-1 and TRBJ2-3; TRBD1, the table's D call, lacks a check against the DNA. TRBV21-1 constitutes a pseudogene. The CDR3 spans 18 residues. In DNA form, the CDR3 reads TGTGCCAGCAGCAAAGCGCTTTCGTGGGACAGGCTGAGGGATACGCAGTATTTT. This encodes CASSKALSWDRLRDTQYF.

The chain uses TRBV14 and TRBJ1-1; 7 bases agree with TRBD1. With 3 bases clipped from V and 9 bases from J, the junction kept 7 bases outside the gene matches. This CDR3 comprises 13 residues. Germline V gives CDR1 SGHDN, CDR2 FVKESK. The CDR3 region is CASSHSGGYQAFF. In nucleotides, the CDR3 is TGTGCCAGCAGCCACTCAGGGGGGTATCAAGCTTTCTTT.

V and J are TRBV7-9 and TRBJ2-7; tentative D call: TRBD1 (6 bases). The ends were cut back, 2 bases at V and 0 bases at J, with 17 bases in the middle. Germline CDR1 and CDR2: SEHNR and FQNEAQ (reference sequence). The CDR3 has 17 residues. This CDR3 is CASSLNAGALTSYEQYF. The CDR3 DNA is TGTGCCAGCAGCTTAAATGCAGGGGCCCTAACCTCCTACGAGCAGTACTTC. The variable domain in full, with the rest retrieved from reference TRBV7-9 and TRBJ2-7, is DTGVSQNPRHKITKRGQNVTFRCDPISEHNRLYWYRQTLGQGPEFLTYFQNEAQLEKSRLLSDRFSAERPKGSFSTLEIQRTEQGDSAMYLCASSLNAGALTSYEQYFGPGTRLTVT.

The V call is TRBV3-1 (or the pseudogene TRBV3-2), the J call TRBJ2-4, with 12 bases identical to TRBD2. This CDR3 has 14 amino acids. Germline V gene sequence: CDR1 LGHDT, CDR2 YNNKEL (reference sequence). Germline trimming cut 4 bases from V and 7 bases from J; bases unmatched to any gene: 2. CDR3 DNA: TGTGCCAGCAGCCGCGGACTAGCGGGGAACATTCAGTACTTC. Residues: CASSRGLAGNIQYF.